This entry is about one T cell receptor beta chain. What it binds is not known. This sequence may be a read error, since a much larger clone differs from it by one base. This specimen comes from a study of spatial heterogeneity in lung cancer. Germline loops: CDR1 PRHDT, CDR2 FYEKMQ (reference sequence). The CDR3 is made up of 13 amino acids. Time point in this sample: blood at routine non-recurrence follow-up after resection. No cells were sorted before sequencing. The whole RNA sequenced was extracted from tumor, nontumor lung or frozen PBMC. From the 5' RACE reads, TCRdb called clonotypes with MiXCR, one entry per CDR3 protein. The repertoire holds approximately 56,000 distinct CDR3 sequences, with about 7.4% as singletons. The study's findings and limits: Ubiquitous expanded tumor TCRs showed up in blood more at resection than follow-up.

This chain links TRBV13 with TRBJ1-1, with D uncertain. This TCR came from a female donor with early-stage non-small cell lung cancer. Material: PBMCs, obtained at follow-up. The CDR3 is CASSLGLNTEALF. The CDR3 DNA reads TGTGCCAGCAGCTTAGGACTGAACACTGAAGCTCTCTTT.